A single sample gave rise to the 9 T cell receptor beta chains below, sequenced in a study of response to subunit inactivated influenza vaccine. MiXCR, run by TCRdb on the RT-PCR reads, gives a single entry per CDR3 protein. The repertoire includes hundreds of thousands of distinct CDR3 sequences, about 18% of them detected once, and approximately 10% sits in the top ten. The input for sequencing was PBMCs from blood, taken 4 to 6 days after vaccination. These TCRs come from a man in his fifties who received an inactivated influenza vaccine.

The rearrangement links TRBV6-2 or TRBV6-3 to TRBJ2-1; TRBD2 matches at 9 bases. CDR1 is MNHEY and CDR2 is SVGEGT in the germline V gene. V trimming: 0 bases; J trimming: 4 bases; junction bases outside the gene matches: 4. The CDR3 is 16 residues long. The CDR3 DNA reads TGTGCCAGCAGTTACTCGGAACTAGCGGGTTACAATGAGCAGTTCTTC. Protein sequence: CASSYSELAGYNEQFF.

The chain couples TRBV4-2 to TRBJ2-3, with 8 bases lining up with TRBD1. Germline-derived CDR1 and CDR2 are LGHNA and YNFKEQ. The CDR3 consists of 16 residues. V lost 4 bases, J lost 4 bases, and 10 bases stayed unmatched. The CDR3 DNA follows: TGTGCCAGCAGCCCAAGAGCCGACAGGGGTGCAGATACGCAGTATTTT. Amino acids: CASSPRADRGADTQYF.

In this sample, this clonotype turned up many times. The genes are TRBV29-1 and TRBJ1-2, with 9 bases identical to TRBD1. V gave up 0 bases and J gave up 1 base; unmatched junction bases: 3. Germline CDR1 is SQVTM and CDR2 is ANQGSEA. The CDR3 totals 15 residues. This chain's CDR3 is CSVEDMDRGNYGYTF. For the CDR3, the DNA is TGCAGCGTTGAAGATATGGACAGGGGTAACTATGGCTACACCTTC.

This chain uses TRBV7-9 with TRBJ2-5; D unresolved. V lost 5 bases and J 7 bases, leaving 11 bases between the germline ends. The CDR3 loop spans 12 amino acids. The germline V gene encodes CDR1 SEHNR and CDR2 FQNEAQ (reference sequence). This CDR3 is CASSPEVWTQYF. Here the CDR3 DNA reads TGTGCCAGCAGCCCAGAAGTTTGGACCCAGTACTTC.

The CDR3 region is CASSLSGDYTDTQYF. In DNA, the CDR3 is TGTGCCAGCAGTCTTAGCGGGGACTACACAGATACGCAGTATTTT. The J gene is TRBJ2-3, the V gene TRBV14; 8 bases are shared with TRBD2. Trimming cost V 6 bases and J 2 bases; bases outside gene matches: 7. This CDR3 comprises 15 residues. Germline lookup yields CDR1 SGHDN and CDR2 FVKESK.

This clonotype was counted between two and nine times. The chain employs TRBV6-2 or TRBV6-3 and TRBJ1-3; D uncertain. Germline CDR1 is MNHEY and CDR2 is SVGEGT. The CDR3 totals 16 residues. V was cut by 6 bases and J by 0 bases, with 15 bases left in between. The CDR3 coding sequence is TGTGCCAGCAGCCAAAGCGTCGGGAGCTCTGGAAACACCATATATTTT. Protein sequence: CASSQSVGSSGNTIYF.

V gene TRBV5-5 combines with J gene TRBJ2-5, with D maybe TRBD1 (5 bases). Germline values: CDR1 SGHKS, CDR2 YYEKEE (reference sequence). This CDR3 has 15 residues. V lost 4 bases and J 5 bases, leaving 18 bases between the germline ends. The CDR3 coding sequence is TGTGCCAGCAGCCCGACAGCATTTTTACTCGAGACCCAGTACTTC. It encodes CASSPTAFLLETQYF. Looking up the rest from reference TRBV5-5 and TRBJ2-5 gives the full variable domain: DAGVTQSPTHLIKTRGQQVTLRCSPISGHKSVSWYQQVLGQGPQFIFQYYEKEERGRGNFPDRFSARQFPNYSSELNVNALLLGDSALYLCASSPTAFLLETQYFGPGTRLLVL.

This clonotype was observed a handful of times. J is TRBJ1-6 and V is TRBV6-2 or TRBV6-3, with 7 bases fitting TRBD1. Germline assignment: CDR1 MNHEY and CDR2 SVGEGT. Germline trimming cut 4 bases from V and 8 bases from J; bases unmatched to any gene: 8. This CDR3 has 15 amino acids. Here the CDR3 reads CASSFDRASYSPLHF. The DNA of the CDR3 is TGTGCCAGCAGTTTCGACAGGGCCAGCTATTCACCCCTCCACTTT.

This chain links TRBV12-3 or TRBV12-4 with TRBJ1-1; D remains unclear. Trimming removed 5 bases at V and 11 bases at J, with 18 bases between. The CDR3 covers 13 residues. CDR3 amino acids: CASSPRAPGGAFF. The CDR3 bases are TGTGCCAGCAGTCCCCGGGCCCCCGGAGGGGCTTTCTTT.